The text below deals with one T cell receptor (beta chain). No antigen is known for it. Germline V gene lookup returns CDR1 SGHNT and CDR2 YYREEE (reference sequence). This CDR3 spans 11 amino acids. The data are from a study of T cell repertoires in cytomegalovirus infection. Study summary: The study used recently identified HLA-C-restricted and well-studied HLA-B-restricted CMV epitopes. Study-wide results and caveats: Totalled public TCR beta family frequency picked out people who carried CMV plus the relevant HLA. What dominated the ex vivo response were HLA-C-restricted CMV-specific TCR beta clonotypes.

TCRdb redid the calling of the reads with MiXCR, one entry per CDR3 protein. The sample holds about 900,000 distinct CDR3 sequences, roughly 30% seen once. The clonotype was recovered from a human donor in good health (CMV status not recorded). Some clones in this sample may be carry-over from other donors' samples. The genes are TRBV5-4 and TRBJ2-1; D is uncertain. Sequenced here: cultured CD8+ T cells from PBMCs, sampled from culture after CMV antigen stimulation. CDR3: CASHGLNEQFF. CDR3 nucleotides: TGTGCTTCCCACGGCCTTAATGAGCAGTTCTTC. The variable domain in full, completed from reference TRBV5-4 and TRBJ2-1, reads ETGVTQSPTHLIKTRGQQVTLRCSSQSGHNTVSWYQQALGQGPQFIFQYYREEENGRGNFPPRFSGLQFPNYSSELNVNALELDDSALYLCASHGLNEQFFGPGTRLTVL.